This T cell receptor beta chain appears in the sequencing data of a study of CD8 T cells in Susac syndrome. This clonotype was picked up one time. A quantity of roughly 0.5 to 1 ug RNA underwent reverse transcription using random hexamers. An immunoSEQ multiplex PCR amplified TCR beta CDR3 over 54 Vbeta and 13 Jbeta. TCRdb independently ran MiXCR on the immunoSEQ multiplex PCR reads; one entry per CDR3 protein. Of approximately 190,000 distinct CDR3 sequences in the sample, around 93% were seen once. CDR3 length: 15 amino acids. Per the germline V gene, CDR1 is MNHEY and CDR2 is SMNVEV (reference sequence). The ends lost 5 bases at V and 6 bases at J; junction bases unmatched: 11.

V usage is TRBV27 and J usage is TRBJ2-7, with 9 bases that match TRBD1. The sequence derives from a human donor in good health. The sample taken for sequencing was CD4+ T cells from PBMCs. The CDR3 here is CASSPLDRGRAEQYF. The CDR3 DNA reads TGTGCCAGCAGTCCCCTCGACAGGGGGAGAGCCGAGCAGTACTTC.